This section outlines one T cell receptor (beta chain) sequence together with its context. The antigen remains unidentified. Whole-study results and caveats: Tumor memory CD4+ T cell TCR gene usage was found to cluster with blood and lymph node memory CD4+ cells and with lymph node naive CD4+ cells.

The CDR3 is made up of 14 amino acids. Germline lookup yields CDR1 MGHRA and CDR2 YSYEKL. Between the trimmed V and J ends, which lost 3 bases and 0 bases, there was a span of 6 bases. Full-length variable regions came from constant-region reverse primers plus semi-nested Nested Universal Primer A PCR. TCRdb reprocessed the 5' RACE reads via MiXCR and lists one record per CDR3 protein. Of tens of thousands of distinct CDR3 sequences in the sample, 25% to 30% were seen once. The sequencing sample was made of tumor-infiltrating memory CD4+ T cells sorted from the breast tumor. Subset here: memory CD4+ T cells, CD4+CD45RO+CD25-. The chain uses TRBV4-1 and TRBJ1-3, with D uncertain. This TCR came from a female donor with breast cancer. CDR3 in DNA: TGCGCCAGCAGCCACAGAGTCTCTGGAAACACCATATATTTT. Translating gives CASSHRVSGNTIYF.